The T cell receptor (beta chain) described here comes from a study of a mutant IDH1 vaccine in newly diagnosed glioma. Across the whole study: Treated patients had a mean age of 40.4 years and an approximately 62% male, 37.5% female split. Antecedent treatment encompassed radiotherapy, temozolomide, or their combination; the majority received both. V12 came at week 35, V13 at week 47.

Sequenced by immunoSEQ multiplex PCR; TCRdb stores in-frame clones only, minus some. This sample has tens of thousands of clones, with 70% to 85% found just once. V dropped 0 bases and J dropped 0 bases, with 4 bases sitting between them. The germline gives CDR1 SGHRS, CDR2 YFSETQ. The CDR3 contains 15 residues. With respect to this clone: Its matching antigen is unknown.

Whole-study results and caveats: The study observed vaccine-induced immune responses in approximately 93% of patients.

Time point defined: week 47, end of study. Alongside topical imiquimod, each dose of vaccine comprised 300 ug of mutant IDH1 20-mer peptide. The source was PBMCs, collected from a glioma patient whose treatment included an IDH1 peptide vaccine. The chain uses TRBV5-1 and TRBJ2-6, with D unclear. This receptor was taken from a man aged 18 to 29 with glioma. Some clones in this sample may be carry-over from other donors' samples. The CDR3 region has the DNA TGCGCCAGCAGCTTGGACACCTCTGGGGCCAACGTCCTGACTTTC. This gives the protein CASSLDTSGANVLTF.